The present TCR beta chain was sequenced within a study of T cell clonality in common variable immunodeficiency. Whole-study findings and limits: Common variable immunodeficiency TCR beta sequences reportedly had fewer deletions and N-nucleotide insertions. Fewer TCRbeta clones were shared among CVID subjects than controls. Compared with healthy controls, CVID subjects showed increased TCRbeta clonality, mostly in about a third.

Method: immunoSEQ multiplex PCR; TCRdb's copy keeps in-frame clones and lacks some. The sample presents 25,000 to 35,000 clones, none singletons. The table lists this clone with many counts. Its antigen is still unknown. The CDR3 extends 3 residues past the end of the read, so its final part is completed from the germline J gene. The CDR3 length is 15 residues. Germline loops: CDR1 DFQATT, CDR2 SNEGSKA (reference sequence). After removal of 7 bases from V and 4 bases from J, the junction contained 10 bases not matched to a gene. The rearrangement links TRBV20-1 to TRBJ2-2, with TRBD1 matching 9 bases. Sequencing was done on a sample of peripheral blood mononuclear cells. The TCR sequence derives from a person aged 18 to 70 in good health. CDR3 sequence: CSGLSGQGTTGELFF. The sequenced part of the CDR3 DNA is TGCAGTGGCCTGTCGGGACAGGGAACCACCGGGGAG.